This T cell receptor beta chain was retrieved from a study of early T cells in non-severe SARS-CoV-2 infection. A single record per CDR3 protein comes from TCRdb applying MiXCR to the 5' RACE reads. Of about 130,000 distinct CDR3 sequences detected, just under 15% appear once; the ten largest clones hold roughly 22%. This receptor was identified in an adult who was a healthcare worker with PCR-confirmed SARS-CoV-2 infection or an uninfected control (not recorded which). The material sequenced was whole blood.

CDR3 DNA sequence: TGCAGTGCCCCCCGGCGGACAGGCCGCACAGATACGCAGTATTTT. This sequence encodes CSAPRRTGRTDTQYF. The chain joins TRBV20-1 to TRBJ2-3; 7 bases line up with TRBD1. Germline lookup yields CDR1 DFQATT and CDR2 SNEGSKA (reference sequence). V lost 6 bases, J lost 1 base, and 10 bases stayed unmatched. This CDR3 comprises 15 residues.